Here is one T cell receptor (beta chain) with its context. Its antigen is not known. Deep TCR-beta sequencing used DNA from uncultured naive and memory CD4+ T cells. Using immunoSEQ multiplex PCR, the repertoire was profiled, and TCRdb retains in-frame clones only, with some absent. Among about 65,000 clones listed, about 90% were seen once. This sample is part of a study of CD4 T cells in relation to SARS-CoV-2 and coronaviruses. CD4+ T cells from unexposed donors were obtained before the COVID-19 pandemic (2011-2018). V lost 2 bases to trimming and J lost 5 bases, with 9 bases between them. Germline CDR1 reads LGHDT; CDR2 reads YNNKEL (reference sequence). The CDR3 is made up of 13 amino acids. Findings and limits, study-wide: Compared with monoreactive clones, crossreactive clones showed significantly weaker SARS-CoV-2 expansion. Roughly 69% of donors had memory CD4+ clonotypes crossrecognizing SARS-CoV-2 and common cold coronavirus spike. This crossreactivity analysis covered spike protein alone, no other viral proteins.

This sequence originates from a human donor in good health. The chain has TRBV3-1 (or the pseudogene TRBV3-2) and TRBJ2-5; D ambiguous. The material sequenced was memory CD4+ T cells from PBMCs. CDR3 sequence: CASSQITGETQYF. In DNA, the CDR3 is TGTGCCAGCAGCCAAATAACTGGGGAGACCCAGTACTTC.